The clone carrying this T cell receptor beta chain showed up many times. Each CDR3 protein gets one entry after TCRdb re-called the 5' RACE reads with MiXCR. The sample records about 240,000 distinct CDR3 sequences, roughly 4% being singletons. The data originate from a study of T cells after yellow fever vaccination. CDR3 length: 11 residues. Germline V gene sequence: CDR1 SNHLY, CDR2 FYNNEI. Trimming removed 8 bases at V and 6 bases at J, with 9 bases between. V usage is TRBV2 and J usage is TRBJ2-3; the D gene is possibly TRBD2 (6 bases). The input for sequencing was PBMCs, taken 15 days after the yellow fever booster vaccination. The sequence was obtained from a young man who received the YFV17D yellow fever vaccine. The CDR3 bases are TGTGCCAGCCAACTAGCTGATACGCAGTATTTT. It codes for CASQLADTQYF.